The next 9 T cell receptor beta chains were all read from a single sample in a study of blood T cell repertoires in COVID-19. Sequencing was performed with immunoSEQ multiplex PCR; in TCRdb, only in-frame clones are kept and a portion is missing. This table has 99,000 or so clones, 90% to 95% appearing once. The sequencing input was peripheral blood. The receptor source for this set is a human donor in a cohort sampled during active COVID-19.

CDR3 sequence (DNA): TGTGCCAGCAGCTTAGCGCCGGGGACTCTTAACGAGCAGTACTTC. Protein product: CASSLAPGTLNEQYF. The chain carries TRBV7-6 and TRBJ2-7, with a possible D match to TRBD2 (6 bases). The CDR3 contains 15 residues. V lost 0 bases to trimming and J lost 5 bases, with 14 bases between them. The V gene's germline CDR1 is SGHVS and CDR2 FNYEAQ. Complete variable domain (other parts from reference TRBV7-6 and TRBJ2-7): GAGVSQSPRYKVTKRGQDVALRCDPISGHVSLYWYRQALGQGPEFLTYFNYEAQQDKSGLPNDRFSAERPEGSISTLTIQRTEQRDSAMYRCASSLAPGTLNEQYFGPGTRLTVT.

The chain couples TRBV6-6 to TRBJ1-5; the D gene is possibly TRBD1 (5 bases). Per germline, CDR1 MNHNY and CDR2 SVGAGI (reference sequence). CDR3 length: 12 amino acids. V was clipped by 10 bases and J by 5 bases, with 12 bases between them. This CDR3 reads CATYGGDQPQHF. CDR3 coding DNA: TGTGCCACCTACGGGGGGGATCAGCCCCAGCATTTT.

The genes are TRBV30 and TRBJ1-2; D unresolved. Germline V gene lookup returns CDR1 GTSNPN and CDR2 SVGIG (reference sequence). This CDR3 spans 14 amino acids. V was clipped by 0 bases and J by 7 bases, with 15 bases between them. CDR3 loop: CAWSVHGPSGGYTF. CDR3 nucleotide sequence: TGTGCCTGGAGTGTACACGGCCCTTCGGGTGGCTACACCTTC.

DNA for the CDR3: TGTGCCAGCAGTTTAGTTTCGGCAGGGGGTAGCTCCTACGAGCAGTACTTC. Protein product: CASSLVSAGGSSYEQYF. V and J are TRBV28 and TRBJ2-7, with 7 bases fitting TRBD1. The V gene's germline CDR1 is MDHEN and CDR2 SYDVKM. This CDR3 spans 17 amino acids. The V gene end was trimmed by 2 bases and the J gene end by 0 bases; junction bases not matched to a gene: 10.

The chain couples TRBV5-1 to TRBJ2-3, with 9 bases lining up with TRBD1. The CDR3 spans 16 residues. CDR1 SGHRS and CDR2 YFSETQ come from the germline V gene. V shed 5 bases and J 1 base; nucleotides not matched to a gene: 8. The CDR3 DNA sequence: TGCGCCAGCAGTCGGGACAGGGCCTATGGCACAGATACGCAGTATTTT. Its protein is CASSRDRAYGTDTQYF.

V gene TRBV7-6 combines with J gene TRBJ2-7; 9 bases agree with TRBD2. The CDR3 runs 15 residues. The ends lost 4 bases at V and 9 bases at J; junction bases unmatched: 13. Per germline, CDR1 SGHVS and CDR2 FNYEAQ. The CDR3 coding sequence is TGTGCCAGCAGCTCTACGGCCGGAGGCGGGGGGGTGCAGTACTTC. Its translation: CASSSTAGGGGVQYF.

The rearrangement links TRBV5-1 to TRBJ2-1, with TRBD2 matching over 9 bases. Germline loops: CDR1 SGHRS, CDR2 YFSETQ. With V trimmed by 2 bases and J by 7 bases, 7 bases remained unmatched. This CDR3 contains 15 residues. DNA of the CDR3: TGCGCCAGCAGCTTTGCGGGGGGGCTCCAAAATGAGCAGTTCTTC. Translated, it gives CASSFAGGLQNEQFF. The full variable domain, with the rest looked up from reference TRBV5-1 and TRBJ2-1, is KAGVTQTPRYLIKTRGQQVTLSCSPISGHRSVSWYQQTPGQGLQFLFEYFSETQRNKGNFPGRFSGRQFSNSRSEMNVSTLELGDSALYLCASSFAGGLQNEQFFGPGTRLTVL.

V is TRBV18 and J is TRBJ2-1; 11 bases are a match to TRBD2. The CDR3 runs to 16 residues. Germline values: CDR1 KGHSH, CDR2 LQKENI. V lost 6 bases and J lost 5; bases outside the gene matches: 9. DNA for the CDR3: TGTGCCAGCTCGACATCCTTAGCGGGGGGGAACAATGAGCAGTTCTTC. It yields the protein CASSTSLAGGNNEQFF.

The chain is built from TRBV5-6 and TRBJ2-7; D is uncertain. CDR3 length: 14 residues. Germline V gene data show CDR1 as SGHDT and CDR2 as YYEEEE. V lost 2 bases, J lost 3 bases, and 12 bases lay in between. The CDR3 DNA is TGTGCCAGCAGCTTAATCAGACACCGCTACGAGCAGTACTTC. Translation: CASSLIRHRYEQYF.